This TCR beta chain stems from a study of cytomegalovirus exposure and HLA in healthy donors. The V and J ends lost 0 bases and 1 base respectively, with 8 bases between them. The germline V gene has CDR1 SGDLS and CDR2 YYNGEE. The CDR3 is 14 amino acids. This clone has a handful of counts. Primers: 60 Vbeta forward and 13 Jbeta reverse. Profiled with immunoSEQ multiplex PCR; TCRdb holds only in-frame clones, not every one. The profile shows roughly 150,000 clones, 75% of them singletons. Sequencing was performed on PBMCs. This chain connects TRBV9 to TRBJ2-7; no reliable D call. The receptor comes from a woman in her forties or fifties in good health and CMV-seropositive. The CDR3 DNA follows: TGTGCCAGCAGCGTAGATCCCAGGTCCTACGAGCAGTACTTC. Protein sequence: CASSVDPRSYEQYF.